This T cell receptor (beta chain) was captured in a study of blood T cell repertoires in COVID-19. Whole-study context: T cells, B-cell-depleted T cells, or PBMCs supplied cDNA or gDNA.

In the original processing: Estimation of nucleated cell counts relied on the amplification of reference gene primers. Only in-frame clones appear in the TCRdb table, and some are missing; sequencing was by immunoSEQ multiplex PCR. The V and J calls and the clone size are those of that table, but D and trimming were determined from the DNA. The table shows 150,000 to 200,000 clones, with around 92% occurring only once. The clonotype was recovered from a man aged 25 to 40 with COVID-19, enrolled during active disease. The specimen sequenced was peripheral blood.

This CDR3 reads CASSRTGGGNEKLFF. The CDR3 region has the DNA TGTGCCAGCAGCAGGACAGGGGGAGGTAATGAAAAACTGTTTTTT. The chain recombines TRBV6-5 with TRBJ1-4, with TRBD1 matching 10 bases. The CDR3 has 15 amino acids. The V gene end was trimmed by 6 bases and the J gene end by 4 bases; junction bases not matched to a gene: 5. Germline CDR1 reads MNHEY; CDR2 reads SVGAGI.